Following are 27 T cell receptor beta chains from one sample sequenced in a study of shared clonotypes between healthy human individuals. Some clones are missing from TCRdb's copy, which holds only in-frame ones; the method was immunoSEQ multiplex PCR. The table includes 2 million or so clones, approximately 94% detected once. Terminally differentiated effector memory CD45RA+ cells were excluded by CCR7 positive selection of CD45RO-negative cells. The sample comprised naive CD8+ T cells sorted from blood. The source of these receptors is a young man in good health.

This clone came up once. The rearrangement uses TRBV14 and TRBJ2-7; 9 bases line up with TRBD2. V lost 7 bases and J lost 3; bases outside the gene matches: 7. CDR1 SGHDN and CDR2 FVKESK come from the germline V gene. CDR3 length: 14 amino acids. CDR3 coding DNA: TGTGCCAGCAATGCGGGGGGGCCGATCTACGAGCAGTACTTC. Its translation: CASNAGGPIYEQYF.

The chain has TRBV7-9 and TRBJ2-7, with 9 bases aligning to TRBD2. The ends lost 3 bases at V and 3 bases at J; junction bases unmatched: 18. CDR1 is SEHNR, CDR2 FQNEAQ, per germline (reference sequence). The CDR3 sequence is 19 residues long. The CDR3 DNA sequence: TGTGCCAGCAGCTTGGGGATAGCGGGAGTTAACAAAACTGACTACGAGCAGTACTTC. It specifies CASSLGIAGVNKTDYEQYF. Full variable domain (remainder filled in from reference TRBV7-9 and TRBJ2-7): DTGVSQNPRHKITKRGQNVTFRCDPISEHNRLYWYRQTLGQGPEFLTYFQNEAQLEKSRLLSDRFSAERPKGSFSTLEIQRTEQGDSAMYLCASSLGIAGVNKTDYEQYFGPGTRLTVT.

The V call is TRBV4-3, the J call TRBJ2-7; D is perhaps TRBD1 or TRBD2 (5 bases each). Germline lookup yields CDR1 LGHNA and CDR2 YSLEER. Between the trimmed V and J ends, which lost 1 base and 4 bases, there was a span of 8 bases. The length of the CDR3 is 13 residues. CDR3 bases: TGCGCCAGCAGCCAAGGGGGGAATTACGAGCAGTACTTC. Translation: CASSQGGNYEQYF.

The chain uses TRBV2 and TRBJ2-1; D unresolved. The CDR3 covers 12 residues. Looked up from germline, CDR1 is SNHLY and CDR2 is FYNNEI. The germline V and J ends were trimmed by 5 bases and 7 bases, with 9 bases remaining between them. The CDR3 loop reads CASSNSQNEQFF. For the CDR3, the DNA is TGTGCCAGCAGTAATAGCCAAAATGAGCAGTTCTTC.

The CDR3 DNA follows: TGTGCCAGCATTTCCGACAGGGGGGGGAATGAGCAGTTCTTC. This sequence encodes CASISDRGGNEQFF. The chain employs TRBV2 and TRBJ2-1; the match to TRBD1 covers 9 bases. This CDR3 comprises 14 residues. Germline trimming cut 7 bases from V and 7 bases from J; bases unmatched to any gene: 8. Germline V gene lookup returns CDR1 SNHLY and CDR2 FYNNEI. Looking up the rest from reference TRBV2 and TRBJ2-1 gives the full variable domain: EPEVTQTPSHQVTQMGQEVILRCVPISNHLYFYWYRQILGQKVEFLVSFYNNEISEKSEIFDDQFSVERPDGSNFTLKIRSTKLEDSAMYFCASISDRGGNEQFFGPGTRLTVL.

The gene calls are TRBV6-5 and TRBJ2-1; D is ambiguous. The germline CDR1 and CDR2 sequences are MNHEY and SVGAGI. CDR3 length equals 15 residues. V lost 2 bases, J lost 5 bases, and 13 bases lay in between. The CDR3 loop is CASSYDIAGHNEQFF. Here the CDR3 DNA reads TGTGCCAGCAGTTACGACATTGCTGGGCACAATGAGCAGTTCTTC.

The chain joins TRBV11-2 to TRBJ2-7; D is undetermined. Germline-derived CDR1 and CDR2 are SGHAT and FQNNGV. V lost 1 base and J lost 0, with 7 bases in between. The CDR3 is made up of 14 amino acids. The CDR3 sequence: CASSLGYGSYEQYF. The DNA of the CDR3 is TGTGCCAGCAGCTTAGGCTACGGCTCCTACGAGCAGTACTTC.

The chain couples TRBV7-2 to TRBJ2-7, with D perhaps TRBD1 (5 bases). From germline, CDR1 is SGHTA and CDR2 FQGNSA. CDR3 length equals 17 residues. Trimming shortened V by 0 bases and J by 3 bases, and 18 bases separated the two germline ends. DNA of the CDR3: TGTGCCAGCAGCTTAGCTCTGCCAGGGTGGGAACTCTACGAGCAGTACTTC. Its translation is CASSLALPGWELYEQYF.

J is TRBJ2-7 and V is TRBV2; 8 positions match TRBD1. Germline CDR1 SNHLY, CDR2 FYNNEI. This CDR3 contains 14 residues. J gave up 0 bases and V 8 bases, and 6 bases lay outside the gene matches. The CDR3 loop is CASSTTGGSYEQYF. The CDR3, as DNA: TGTGCCAGCTCAACCACAGGGGGCTCCTACGAGCAGTACTTC.

With regard to this clone: This sample includes further DNA sequences coding for the same CDR3. DNA for the CDR3: TGTGCCTGGAGTGTAGACAAGAACACTGAAGCTTTCTTT. Amino acid sequence: CAWSVDKNTEAFF. The gene calls are TRBV30 and TRBJ1-1; D is undetermined. V gave up 0 bases and J gave up 1 base, with 6 bases separating them. The CDR3 is 13 residues long. The germline V gene has CDR1 GTSNPN and CDR2 SVGIG (reference sequence).

This rearrangement joins TRBV2 to TRBJ2-5; the D is unclear. The CDR3 is 12 amino acids. With 3 bases removed from V and 2 bases from J, the gap between germline ends came to 4 bases. Per the germline V gene, CDR1 is SNHLY and CDR2 is FYNNEI. CDR3 nucleotide sequence: TGTGCCAGCAGTGACGCACAAGAGACCCAGTACTTC. Protein sequence: CASSDAQETQYF.

V gene TRBV5-6 combines with J gene TRBJ2-1, with D perhaps matching TRBD2 (6 bases). This CDR3 is built from 13 residues. Trimming removed 5 bases from V and 9 bases from J, with 15 bases in between. Germline assignment: CDR1 SGHDT and CDR2 YYEEEE. The CDR3 DNA sequence: TGTGCCAGCAGGCGGGACGACTGGGGTGAGCAGTTCTTC. It yields the protein CASRRDDWGEQFF.

V usage is TRBV25-1 and J usage is TRBJ2-4, with D perhaps matching TRBD1 or TRBD2 (5 bases each). This CDR3 spans 13 amino acids. Deletions cut 10 bases from V and 6 bases from J, with 16 bases between. Germline-derived CDR1 and CDR2 are MGHDK and SYGVNS. In DNA, the CDR3 is TGTGCCACCTGGGACGGATTGGGAAACATTCAGTACTTC. Amino acid sequence: CATWDGLGNIQYF. Full variable domain (outside the CDR3, taken from reference TRBV25-1 and TRBJ2-4): EADIYQTPRYLVIGTGKKITLECSQTMGHDKMYWYQQDPGMELHLIHYSYGVNSTEKGDLSSESTVSRIRTEHFPLTLESARPSHTSQYLCATWDGLGNIQYFGAGTRLSVL.

The rearrangement links TRBV13 to TRBJ2-5; 9 bases map to TRBD1. The germline V gene encodes CDR1 PRHDT and CDR2 FYEKMQ (reference sequence). The CDR3 loop spans 14 amino acids. The J segment lost 4 bases and the V segment lost 0 bases, leaving 0 bases of the junction unmatched. The CDR3 reads CASSLGDRGETQYF. CDR3 DNA sequence: TGTGCCAGCAGCTTAGGGGACAGGGGAGAGACCCAGTACTTC. The variable domain in full, completed from reference TRBV13 and TRBJ2-5, reads AAGVIQSPRHLIKEKRETATLKCYPIPRHDTVYWYQQGPGQDPQFLISFYEKMQSDKGSIPDRFSAQQFSDYHSELNMSSLELGDSALYFCASSLGDRGETQYFGPGTRLLVL.

The V and J genes are TRBV6-5 and TRBJ2-5; 9 positions match TRBD2. This CDR3 comprises 14 residues. Germline CDR1 and CDR2: MNHEY and SVGAGI. With V trimmed by 10 bases and J by 3 bases, 9 bases remained unmatched. CDR3 coding DNA: TGTGCCACTTCACTGGCGGGGGGGAAAGAGACCCAGTACTTC. Translation gives CATSLAGGKETQYF.

The V and J genes are TRBV27 and TRBJ2-3; the D gene is possibly TRBD1 (5 bases). Trimming removed 6 bases at V and 0 bases at J, with 22 bases between. CDR1 is MNHEY and CDR2 is SMNVEV in the germline V gene (reference sequence). The CDR3 extends over 18 amino acids. The CDR3 loop is CASSLLAPRGASTDTQYF. The CDR3 DNA reads as TGTGCCAGCAGCCTACTGGCCCCCCGTGGGGCGAGCACAGATACGCAGTATTTT.

About this clone: This same CDR3 is encoded by further DNA sequences in the sample. The genes are TRBV27 and TRBJ2-2; D unresolved. Germline V gene sequence: CDR1 MNHEY, CDR2 SMNVEV (reference sequence). Trimming shortened V by 3 bases and J by 2 bases, and 4 bases separated the two germline ends. The CDR3 is 13 amino acids. CDR3 DNA sequence: TGTGCCAGCAGTTTCGGTAACACCGGGGAGCTGTTTTTT. Its translation is CASSFGNTGELFF.

The chain recombines TRBV7-9 with TRBJ2-1, with D possibly being TRBD1 or TRBD2 (5 bases each). This CDR3 region has 18 residues. Looked up from germline, CDR1 is SEHNR and CDR2 is FQNEAQ (reference sequence). V shed 0 bases and J shed 2 bases, with 17 bases lying between them. CDR3 loop: CASSLAAGWGVTYNEQFF. DNA of the CDR3: TGTGCCAGCAGCTTAGCGGCAGGGTGGGGAGTCACCTACAATGAGCAGTTCTTC.

This chain joins TRBV6-5 and TRBJ1-4; D is unresolved. CDR1 MNHEY and CDR2 SVGAGI come from the germline V gene. The CDR3 loop spans 13 amino acids. Trimming left V 6 bases short and J 8 bases short, with 13 bases between. Written as DNA, the CDR3 is TGTGCCAGCAGCCCTGTTAGACAAGAAAAACTGTTTTTT. It encodes CASSPVRQEKLFF.

This rearrangement joins TRBV6-5 to TRBJ2-7; no clear D. The V gene lost 2 bases and the J gene lost 2 bases, with 16 bases spanning the gap. Germline CDR1 MNHEY, CDR2 SVGAGI. This CDR3 is built from 16 residues. As DNA, the CDR3 is TGTGCCAGCAGTTACCATTATACGACCAAGGCCTACGAGCAGTACTTC. As protein: CASSYHYTTKAYEQYF.

The chain employs TRBV27 and TRBJ1-1, with D perhaps matching TRBD1 (5 bases). The V end was cut by 8 bases, the J end by 0 bases, with 10 bases between. The germline V gene encodes CDR1 MNHEY and CDR2 SMNVEV (reference sequence). The length of the CDR3 is 13 residues. CDR3 coding DNA: TGTGCCAGCGCTGGGGGATTGAACACTGAAGCTTTCTTT. It yields the protein CASAGGLNTEAFF.

The chain uses TRBV30 and TRBJ2-1; D is uncertain. Germline-derived CDR1 and CDR2 are GTSNPN and SVGIG (reference sequence). This CDR3 spans 12 amino acids. The ends were cut back, 2 bases at V and 10 bases at J, with 12 bases in the middle. The CDR3 DNA sequence: TGTGCCTGGAGTAGCCCTCCTAGGGAGCAGTTCTTC. Translating gives CAWSSPPREQFF.

The chain has TRBV25-1 and TRBJ2-7, with no clear D. Germline loops: CDR1 MGHDK, CDR2 SYGVNS. Trimming removed 2 bases at V and 6 bases at J, with 8 bases between. The CDR3 contains 12 residues. The CDR3 sequence: CASSEMEPEQYF. CDR3 bases: TGTGCCAGCAGTGAAATGGAGCCCGAGCAGTACTTC.

V gene TRBV6-1 combines with J gene TRBJ1-4, with TRBD1 as a possible D gene (6 bases). V was pared by 8 bases and J by 0 bases, with 13 bases between. In germline, CDR1 is MNHNS, CDR2 SASEGT. The CDR3 totals 15 residues. This CDR3 reads CASFEGGTTNEKLFF. The DNA of the CDR3 is TGTGCCAGCTTTGAGGGGGGCACAACTAATGAAAAACTGTTTTTT.

This clone appeared once. This chain joins TRBV30 and TRBJ2-7; D is perhaps TRBD1 (6 bases). The CDR3 has 14 residues. Germline CDR1 is GTSNPN and CDR2 is SVGIG (reference sequence). V dropped 7 bases and J dropped 2 bases, with 18 bases sitting between them. DNA for the CDR3: TGTGCCTCCGATTTTAACAGGGAAACCTACGAGCAGTACTTC. Amino acids: CASDFNRETYEQYF.

The gene calls are TRBV15 and TRBJ1-5; the D is unclear. Germline V gene lookup returns CDR1 LNHNV and CDR2 YYDKDF (reference sequence). With 1 base removed from V and 0 bases from J, the gap between germline ends came to 16 bases. This CDR3 has 18 amino acids. The CDR3 DNA follows: TGTGCCACCAGCAGAGGGTCGTCCGCCGCATATAGCAATCAGCCCCAGCATTTT. Amino acid sequence: CATSRGSSAAYSNQPQHF.

The genes are TRBV27 and TRBJ2-1, with D uncertain. This CDR3 comprises 14 residues. Germline-derived CDR1 and CDR2 are MNHEY and SMNVEV (reference sequence). Trimming cost V 0 bases and J 2 bases, with 5 bases left between them. The CDR3 sequence: CASSLSAPYNEQFF. CDR3 DNA sequence: TGTGCCAGCAGTTTATCAGCTCCCTACAATGAGCAGTTCTTC.